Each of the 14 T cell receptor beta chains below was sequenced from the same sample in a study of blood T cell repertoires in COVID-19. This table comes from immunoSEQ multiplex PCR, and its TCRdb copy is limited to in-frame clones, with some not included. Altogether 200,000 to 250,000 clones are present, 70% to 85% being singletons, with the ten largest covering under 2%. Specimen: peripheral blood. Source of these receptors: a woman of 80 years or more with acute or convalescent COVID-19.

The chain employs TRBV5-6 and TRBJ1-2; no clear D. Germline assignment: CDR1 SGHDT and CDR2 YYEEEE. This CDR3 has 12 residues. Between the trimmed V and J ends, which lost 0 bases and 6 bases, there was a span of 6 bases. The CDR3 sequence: CASSLGVNGYTF. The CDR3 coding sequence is TGTGCCAGCAGCTTGGGTGTAAATGGCTACACCTTC.

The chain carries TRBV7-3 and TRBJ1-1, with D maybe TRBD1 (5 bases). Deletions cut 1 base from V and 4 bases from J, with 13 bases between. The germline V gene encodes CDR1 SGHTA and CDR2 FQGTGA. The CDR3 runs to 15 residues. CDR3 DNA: TGTGCCAGCAGCTTAAAGGCAGGGATGAGCACTGAAGCTTTCTTT. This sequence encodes CASSLKAGMSTEAFF.

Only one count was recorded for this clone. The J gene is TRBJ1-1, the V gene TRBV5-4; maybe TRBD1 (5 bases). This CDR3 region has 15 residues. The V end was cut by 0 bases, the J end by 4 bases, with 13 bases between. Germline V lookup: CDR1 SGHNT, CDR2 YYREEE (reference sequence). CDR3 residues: CASSLEGLVGTEAFF. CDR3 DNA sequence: TGTGCCAGCAGCTTGGAGGGGCTCGTCGGCACTGAAGCTTTCTTT.

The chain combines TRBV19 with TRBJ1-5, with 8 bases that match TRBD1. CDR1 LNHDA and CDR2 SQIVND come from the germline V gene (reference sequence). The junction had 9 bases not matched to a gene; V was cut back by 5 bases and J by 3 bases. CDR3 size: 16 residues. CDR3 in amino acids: CASSPDPGQDNQPQHF. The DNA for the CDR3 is TGTGCCAGTAGTCCAGATCCGGGACAGGACAATCAGCCCCAGCATTTT.

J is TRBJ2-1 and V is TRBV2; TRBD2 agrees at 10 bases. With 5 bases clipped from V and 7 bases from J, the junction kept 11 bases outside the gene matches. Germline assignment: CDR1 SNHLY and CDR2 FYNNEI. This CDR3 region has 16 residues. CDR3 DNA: TGTGCCAGCAGTTCCAGACTAGCGGGCAAAACAAATGAGCAGTTCTTC. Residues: CASSSRLAGKTNEQFF.

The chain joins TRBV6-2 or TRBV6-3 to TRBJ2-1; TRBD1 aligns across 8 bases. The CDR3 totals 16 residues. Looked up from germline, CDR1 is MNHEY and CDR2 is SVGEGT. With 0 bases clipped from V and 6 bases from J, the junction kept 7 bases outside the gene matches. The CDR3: CASSYSPRTGTNEQFF. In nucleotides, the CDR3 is TGTGCCAGCAGTTACTCCCCCAGGACAGGGACCAATGAGCAGTTCTTC.

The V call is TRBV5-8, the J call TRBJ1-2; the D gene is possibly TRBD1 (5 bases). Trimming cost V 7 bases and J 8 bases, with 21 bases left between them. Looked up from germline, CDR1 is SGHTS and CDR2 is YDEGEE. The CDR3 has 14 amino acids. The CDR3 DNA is TGTGCCAGCTCCCTTGACAGCCCTTATGGAGGCTACACCTTC. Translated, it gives CASSLDSPYGGYTF.

CDR3 sequence (DNA): TGCGCCAGCAGCCAAGCAAGGGCAGGGATTGGGGCTTTCTTT. This sequence encodes CASSQARAGIGAFF. The rearrangement links TRBV4-3 to TRBJ1-1; possibly TRBD1 for D (5 bases). Germline assignment: CDR1 LGHNA and CDR2 YSLEER. The CDR3 length is 14 residues. V lost 1 base, J lost 11 bases, and 17 bases lay in between.

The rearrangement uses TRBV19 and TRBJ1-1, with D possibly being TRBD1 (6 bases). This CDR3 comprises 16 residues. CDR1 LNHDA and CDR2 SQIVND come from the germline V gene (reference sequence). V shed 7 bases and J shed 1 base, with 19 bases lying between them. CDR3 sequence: CASKGWSGEGNTEAFF. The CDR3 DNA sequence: TGTGCCAGTAAGGGTTGGTCAGGGGAAGGGAACACTGAAGCTTTCTTT.

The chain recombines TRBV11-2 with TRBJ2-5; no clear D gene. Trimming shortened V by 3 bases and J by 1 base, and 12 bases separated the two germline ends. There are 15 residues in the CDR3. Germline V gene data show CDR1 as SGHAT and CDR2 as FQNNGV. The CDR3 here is CASSFGDSRQETQYF. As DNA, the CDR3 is TGTGCCAGCAGCTTTGGCGACTCTCGCCAAGAGACCCAGTACTTC.

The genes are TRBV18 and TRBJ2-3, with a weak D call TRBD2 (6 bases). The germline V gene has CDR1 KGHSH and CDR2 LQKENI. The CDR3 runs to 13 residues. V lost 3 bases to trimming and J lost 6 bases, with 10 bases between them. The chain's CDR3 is CASSPNRGDTQYF. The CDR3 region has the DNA TGTGCCAGCTCACCGAATCGGGGGGATACGCAGTATTTT.

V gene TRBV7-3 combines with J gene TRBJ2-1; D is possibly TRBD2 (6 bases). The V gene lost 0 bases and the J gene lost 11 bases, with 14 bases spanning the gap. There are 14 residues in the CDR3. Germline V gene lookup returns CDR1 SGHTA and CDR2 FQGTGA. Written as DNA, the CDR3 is TGTGCCAGCAGCTTAACTTCGTCGGGGGAAAAGCAGTTCTTC. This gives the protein CASSLTSSGEKQFF. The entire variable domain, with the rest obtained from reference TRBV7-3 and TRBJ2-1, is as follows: GAGVSQTPSNKVTEKGKYVELRCDPISGHTALYWYRQSLGQGPEFLIYFQGTGAADDSGLPNDRFFAVRPEGSVSTLKIQRTERGDSAVYLCASSLTSSGEKQFFGPGTRLTVL.

CDR3 sequence: CASSPPPGDDFQEKLFF. The CDR3 DNA is TGTGCCAGCAGTCCCCCCCCAGGGGATGACTTTCAAGAAAAACTGTTTTTT. V is TRBV5-4 and J is TRBJ1-4, with D tentatively TRBD1 (6 bases). V was trimmed by 5 bases and J by 8 bases, leaving 25 bases between them. This CDR3 has 17 residues. Looked up from germline, CDR1 is SGHNT and CDR2 is YYREEE (reference sequence). Drawing the rest from reference TRBV5-4 and TRBJ1-4, the complete variable domain is ETGVTQSPTHLIKTRGQQVTLRCSSQSGHNTVSWYQQALGQGPQFIFQYYREEENGRGNFPPRFSGLQFPNYSSELNVNALELDDSALYLCASSPPPGDDFQEKLFFGSGTQLSVL.

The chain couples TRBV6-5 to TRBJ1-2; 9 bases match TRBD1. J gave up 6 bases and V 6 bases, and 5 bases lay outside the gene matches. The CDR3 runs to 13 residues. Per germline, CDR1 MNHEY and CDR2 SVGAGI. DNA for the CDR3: TGTGCCAGCAGGGGGGACAGGGTTGATGGCTACACCTTC. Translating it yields CASRGDRVDGYTF.